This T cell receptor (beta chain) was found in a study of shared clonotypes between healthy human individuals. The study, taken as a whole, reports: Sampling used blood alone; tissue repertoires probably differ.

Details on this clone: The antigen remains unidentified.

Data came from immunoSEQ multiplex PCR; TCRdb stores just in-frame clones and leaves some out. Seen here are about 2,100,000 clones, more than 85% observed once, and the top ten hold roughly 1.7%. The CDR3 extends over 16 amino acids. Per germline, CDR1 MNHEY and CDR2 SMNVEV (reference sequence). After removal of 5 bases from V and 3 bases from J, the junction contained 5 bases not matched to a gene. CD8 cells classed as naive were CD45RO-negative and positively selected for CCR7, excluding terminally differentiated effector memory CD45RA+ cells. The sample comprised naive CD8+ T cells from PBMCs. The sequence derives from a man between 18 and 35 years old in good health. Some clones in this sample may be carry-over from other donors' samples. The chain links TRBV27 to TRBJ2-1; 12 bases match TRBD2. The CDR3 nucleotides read TGTGCCAGCAGTGCATCTAGCGGGAGGGTCTACAATGAGCAGTTCTTC. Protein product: CASSASSGRVYNEQFF.